Below are 17 T cell receptor beta chains sequenced from a single sample in a study of blood T cell repertoires in COVID-19. Repertoires were generated with immunoSEQ multiplex PCR, while TCRdb's copy carries only in-frame clones and drops some. The table includes 45,000 to 55,000 clones, over 65% detected once. The specimen sequenced was peripheral blood. These receptors originate from a woman between 65 and 79 years old with acute or convalescent COVID-19.

V is TRBV7-2 and J is TRBJ2-2; 7 bases fit TRBD2. The CDR3 covers 17 residues. The germline V gene encodes CDR1 SGHTA and CDR2 FQGNSA. V lost 1 base and J lost 5; bases outside the gene matches: 10. The CDR3 region has the DNA TGTGCCAGCAGCTTAGGGCTCGGGGGAGGGAGTACCGGGGAGCTGTTTTTT. This encodes CASSLGLGGGSTGELFF.

The sample holds one count of this clone. The chain is built from TRBV9 and TRBJ1-1; D is undetermined. There are 12 residues in the CDR3. Germline CDR1 reads SGDLS; CDR2 reads YYNGEE. The V end was cut by 4 bases, the J end by 3 bases, with 7 bases between. The CDR3 bases are TGTGCCAGCAGCACTCAGGACACTGAAGCTTTCTTT. Residues: CASSTQDTEAFF.

This clone was recorded a few times. The chain links TRBV12-3 or TRBV12-4 to TRBJ2-7, with D possibly TRBD1 on 5 matching bases. This CDR3 region has 13 residues. Trimming removed 5 bases at V and 7 bases at J, with 15 bases between. DNA for the CDR3: TGTGCCAGCAGTCAAGGAAATACAGGAGAGCAGTACTTC. It is translated as CASSQGNTGEQYF.

V is TRBV4-3 and J is TRBJ1-2; no clear D. Germline-derived CDR1 and CDR2 are LGHNA and YSLEER. Trimming shortened V by 0 bases and J by 5 bases, and 16 bases separated the two germline ends. The CDR3 runs 16 residues. CDR3 region: CASSQELGRFLYGYTF. CDR3 sequence (DNA): TGCGCCAGCAGCCAAGAGTTGGGCCGTTTCCTTTATGGCTACACCTTC.

This clone was detected once. The chain recombines TRBV6-5 with TRBJ2-5, with 9 bases identical to TRBD1. The CDR3 has 15 residues. Germline V gene sequence: CDR1 MNHEY, CDR2 SVGAGI. V trimming: 6 bases; J trimming: 5 bases; junction bases outside the gene matches: 10. This chain's CDR3 is CASRPRTGDGETQYF. The CDR3 DNA sequence: TGTGCCAGCAGGCCCCGGACAGGGGACGGGGAGACCCAGTACTTC.

The rearrangement links TRBV29-1 to TRBJ1-2; a weak D match, TRBD1 (5 bases). This CDR3 comprises 13 residues. V was pared by 3 bases and J by 6 bases, with 14 bases between. Looked up from germline, CDR1 is SQVTM and CDR2 is ANQGSEA. CDR3 protein: CSVDAGSGHGYTF. The CDR3 nucleotides read TGCAGCGTTGATGCAGGGTCGGGTCATGGCTACACCTTC.

The CDR3 sequence is CASSLRGRTGVETQYF. CDR3 nucleotide sequence: TGTGCCAGCAGCTTGCGTGGAAGGACAGGGGTAGAGACCCAGTACTTC. This chain links TRBV5-8 with TRBJ2-5; TRBD1 matches at 9 bases. The germline CDR1 and CDR2 sequences are SGHTS and YDEGEE. The V and J ends lost 1 base and 4 bases, in that order; junction bases with no gene match: 8. CDR3 length equals 16 residues.

The chain couples TRBV20-1 to TRBJ1-1; D is possibly TRBD1 (6 bases). The V gene lost 3 bases and the J gene lost 0 bases, with 11 bases spanning the gap. The CDR3 loop spans 14 amino acids. CDR1 is DFQATT, CDR2 SNEGSKA, per germline (reference sequence). The CDR3 DNA reads as TGCAGTGCTAGTGGGACACGCATGAACACTGAAGCTTTCTTT. This translates into CSASGTRMNTEAFF.

The genes are TRBV6-5 and TRBJ2-7; 8 nucleotides match TRBD2. Unmatched junction bases numbered 6, after V lost 0 bases and J lost 5 bases. Germline lookup yields CDR1 MNHEY and CDR2 SVGAGI. CDR3 length: 15 residues. As DNA, the CDR3 is TGTGCCAGCAGTTACTCTCCCGGGAGGGCTGACGAGCAGTACTTC. Protein product: CASSYSPGRADEQYF.

CDR3 coding DNA: TGTGCCAGCAGCGAAGCGGTCAGTCACTACAATGAGCAGTTCTTC. Its protein product is CASSEAVSHYNEQFF. The chain has TRBV7-2 and TRBJ2-1, with D perhaps matching TRBD2 (5 bases). Germline CDR1 is SGHTA and CDR2 is FQGNSA. The CDR3 consists of 15 residues. Between the trimmed V and J ends, which lost 5 bases and 3 bases, there was a span of 14 bases.

This chain links TRBV24-1 with TRBJ2-1, with 7 positions matching TRBD2. Germline CDR1 and CDR2: KGHDR and SFDVKD. The V and J ends lost 1 base and 7 bases, in that order; junction bases with no gene match: 15. CDR3 size: 18 residues. CDR3 residues: CATSDFSLTAGNKNEQFF. The CDR3 nucleotides are TGTGCCACCAGTGATTTTTCCTTGACAGCGGGAAATAAGAATGAGCAGTTCTTC.

V gene TRBV14 combines with J gene TRBJ1-2; D remains unclear. The V end was cut by 0 bases, the J end by 8 bases, with 19 bases between. Germline V gene data show CDR1 as SGHDN and CDR2 as FVKESK. There are 16 residues in the CDR3. The CDR3, as DNA: TGTGCCAGCAGCCAAGATCATATCAGCCCGGGGAACGGCTACACCTTC. Translated: CASSQDHISPGNGYTF.

The chain recombines TRBV27 with TRBJ2-2; 8 bases align to TRBD1. The CDR3 extends over 16 amino acids. Germline trimming cut 5 bases from V and 6 bases from J; bases unmatched to any gene: 11. The germline CDR1 and CDR2 sequences are MNHEY and SMNVEV (reference sequence). The CDR3 sequence is CASSLTTGARSGELFF. CDR3 DNA sequence: TGTGCCAGCAGTCTAACGACAGGGGCCAGATCCGGGGAGCTGTTTTTT.

The V gene is TRBV11-1, the J gene TRBJ2-7; 12 positions match TRBD1. CDR1 and CDR2 (germline): SGHAT, FQDESV (reference sequence). CDR3 length: 14 residues. With V trimmed by 8 bases and J by 5 bases, 7 bases remained unmatched. CDR3 coding DNA: TGTGCCAGCCGCCGGGACAGGGGGCTCAACGAGCAGTACTTC. Translation: CASRRDRGLNEQYF.

The chain combines TRBV9 with TRBJ2-1; 10 nucleotides align to TRBD2. V lost 2 bases, J lost 7 bases, and 3 bases stayed unmatched. CDR1 is SGDLS and CDR2 is YYNGEE in the germline V gene. The CDR3 sequence is 14 residues long. The CDR3 here is CASSVLAGENEQFF. CDR3 nucleotide sequence: TGTGCCAGCAGCGTGCTAGCGGGAGAGAATGAGCAGTTCTTC. Based on the CDR3 plus reference TRBV9 and TRBJ2-1, the full variable domain is DSGVTQTPKHLITATGQRVTLRCSPRSGDLSVYWYQQSLDQGLQFLIQYYNGEERAKGNILERFSAQQFPDLHSELNLSSLELGDSALYFCASSVLAGENEQFFGPGTRLTVL.

The genes are TRBV6-2 or TRBV6-3 and TRBJ2-3; D may be TRBD2 (6 bases). Trimming cost V 2 bases and J 0 bases, with 9 bases left between them. CDR1 is MNHEY and CDR2 is SVGEGT in the germline V gene. The CDR3 covers 15 residues. The CDR3 sequence: CASSYRGASTDTQYF. The CDR3, as DNA: TGTGCCAGCAGTTACCGCGGGGCCAGCACAGATACGCAGTATTTT.

V and J are TRBV4-1 and TRBJ2-5, with 11 positions matching TRBD2. Looked up from germline, CDR1 is MGHRA and CDR2 is YSYEKL. The CDR3 has 15 amino acids. With 4 bases clipped from V and 5 bases from J, the junction kept 6 bases outside the gene matches. DNA of the CDR3: TGCGCCAGCAGCCTTAGCGGGGGGGCGATGGAGACCCAGTACTTC. This gives the protein CASSLSGGAMETQYF.